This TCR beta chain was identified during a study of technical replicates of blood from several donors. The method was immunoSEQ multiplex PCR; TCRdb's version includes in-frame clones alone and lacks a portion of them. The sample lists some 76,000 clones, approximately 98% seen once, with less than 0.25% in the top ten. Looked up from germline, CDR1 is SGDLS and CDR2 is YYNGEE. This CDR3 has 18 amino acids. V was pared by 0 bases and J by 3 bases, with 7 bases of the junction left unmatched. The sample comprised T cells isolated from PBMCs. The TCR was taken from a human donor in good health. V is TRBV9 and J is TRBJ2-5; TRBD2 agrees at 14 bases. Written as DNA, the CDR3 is TGTGCCAGCAGCGTAGGACTAGCGGGAGGGTACGGGGAAGAGACCCAGTACTTC. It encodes CASSVGLAGGYGEETQYF.